This passage covers 25 T cell receptor beta chains from one sample sequenced in a study of blood T cells in healthy people across ages (dated by TCRdb to between 2014 and 2017). Library method: 5' RACE. The instrument was an Illumina HiSeq 2500. The second PCR ran for roughly 7 to 11 cycles and used a J-beta primer mix along with a sample-barcoded 5' primer. TCRdb took the public reads, trimmed them with fastp at Q25, ran MiXCR for clone calling and kept in-frame beta chains. Here each entry gathers all rows of one CDR3 protein and keeps the most common genes and DNA. Within this sample are 550,000 to 800,000 distinct CDR3 sequences, with roughly 32% of them counted one time only. Over 15% of the sample lies in the top ten. Sequenced material: blood. The receptors derive from a woman aged 80 or over in good health. Donor details come from another sample of the same person, matched by shared clones.

The table lists this clonotype with many counts. The J gene is TRBJ2-7, the V gene TRBV18; D might be TRBD1 (6 bases). Germline CDR1 KGHSH, CDR2 LQKENI. This CDR3 has 14 amino acids. V lost 3 bases and J 0 bases, leaving 9 bases between the germline ends. The CDR3 spells CASSPADSSYEQYF. The CDR3 DNA is TGTGCCAGCTCACCGGCGGACAGCTCCTACGAGCAGTACTTC.

This clonotype was seen ten or more times. This chain connects TRBV5-1 to TRBJ1-5; 9 bases match TRBD1. Germline V CDR1 and CDR2: SGHRS, YFSETQ. This CDR3 has 15 amino acids. Germline trimming cut 0 bases from V and 4 bases from J; bases unmatched to any gene: 2. This chain's CDR3 is CASSLDRGLNQPQHF. As DNA, the CDR3 is TGCGCCAGCAGCTTGGACAGGGGGCTGAATCAGCCCCAGCATTTT.

This chain joins TRBV29-1 and TRBJ2-1; 8 bases line up with TRBD1. After removal of 7 bases from V and 3 bases from J, the junction contained 5 bases not matched to a gene. Germline assignment: CDR1 SQVTM and CDR2 ANQGSEA. There are 13 residues in the CDR3. The CDR3 DNA follows: TGCAGCGCTGGACAGGGCTACTACAATGAGCAGTTCTTC. Translation: CSAGQGYYNEQFF.

This clonotype has a count of ten or more. The CDR3 is CASSPPGHNRGSEQYF. The CDR3, as DNA: TGTGCCAGCAGCCCCCCGGGACATAATAGGGGAAGCGAGCAGTACTTC. The chain has TRBV7-2 and TRBJ2-7; perhaps TRBD1 as D (6 bases). In germline, CDR1 is SGHTA, CDR2 FQGNSA. The CDR3 runs to 16 residues. Deletions cut 5 bases from V and 6 bases from J, with 23 bases between.

This chain joins TRBV7-8 and TRBJ1-1; TRBD1 matches 9 bases. The V segment lost 5 bases and the J segment 0 bases; nucleotides outside the gene matches: 4. This CDR3 comprises 15 residues. The V gene's germline CDR1 is SGHVS and CDR2 FQNEAQ. CDR3 protein: CASSVQGAVNTEAFF. Written as DNA, the CDR3 is TGTGCCAGCAGCGTACAGGGGGCCGTGAACACTGAAGCTTTCTTT. Full variable domain (rest looked up from reference TRBV7-8 and TRBJ1-1): GAGVSQSPRYKVAKRGQDVALRCDPISGHVSLFWYQQALGQGPEFLTYFQNEAQLDKSGLPSDRFFAERPEGSVSTLKIQRTQQEDSAVYLCASSVQGAVNTEAFFGQGTRLTVV.

The chain uses TRBV6-2 or TRBV6-3 and TRBJ1-1, with D possibly TRBD1 on 5 matching bases. This CDR3 spans 14 amino acids. Per germline, CDR1 MNHEY and CDR2 SVGEGT. With 5 bases removed from V and 5 bases from J, the gap between germline ends came to 15 bases. DNA for the CDR3: TGTGCCAGCAGTCTTAAAACAGGACGTACTGAAGCTTTCTTT. Its protein product is CASSLKTGRTEAFF.

At least ten counts were recorded for this clonotype. The gene calls are TRBV20-1 and TRBJ2-1; 10 positions match TRBD2. CDR3 length: 16 amino acids. In germline, CDR1 is DFQATT, CDR2 SNEGSKA (reference sequence). The V segment lost 5 bases and the J segment 4 bases; nucleotides outside the gene matches: 11. CDR3 protein: CSAALPTSGFYNEQFF. The CDR3 DNA follows: TGCAGTGCTGCCCTTCCGACTAGCGGGTTTTACAATGAGCAGTTCTTC.

The gene calls are TRBV3-1 and TRBJ2-5; TRBD2 is a possible D gene (6 bases). This CDR3 region has 12 residues. The ends were cut back, 5 bases at V and 11 bases at J, with 15 bases in the middle. Germline CDR1 and CDR2: LGHDT and YNNKEL (reference sequence). The CDR3 DNA reads as TGTGCCAGCAGCGGGGGGTCTACGCAGCAGTACTTC. Its translation: CASSGGSTQQYF.

The chain carries TRBV20-1 and TRBJ2-1, with 10 bases identical to TRBD1. CDR1 is DFQATT and CDR2 is SNEGSKA in the germline V gene (reference sequence). With V trimmed by 3 bases and J by 2 bases, 4 bases remained unmatched. This CDR3 region has 15 residues. CDR3 sequence reads: CSASQGTGAYNEQFF. As DNA, the CDR3 is TGCAGTGCTAGTCAAGGGACAGGGGCCTACAATGAGCAGTTCTTC.

This clonotype was observed a handful of times. The chain has TRBV18 and TRBJ1-2, with 7 bases that match TRBD1. The CDR3 covers 12 residues. Germline V lookup: CDR1 KGHSH, CDR2 LQKENI. V lost 4 bases, J lost 8 bases, and 4 bases stayed unmatched. In DNA, the CDR3 is TGTGCCAGCTCACGTGGACAGGTCGGCTACACCTTC. This gives the protein CASSRGQVGYTF.

This clonotype was observed many times. The chain is built from TRBV10-3 and TRBJ2-1, with D hard to call. Trimming stripped 0 bases from V and 8 bases from J, with 17 bases between. This CDR3 has 16 amino acids. Germline CDR1 and CDR2: ENHRY and SYGVKD. The CDR3 region is CAISESLAAMTYEQFF. In DNA form, the CDR3 reads TGTGCCATCAGTGAGTCGCTTGCAGCCATGACGTATGAGCAGTTCTTC.

The sample holds a few counts of this clonotype. With a much larger clone just one base away, this may be a read error. The chain combines TRBV7-2 with TRBJ2-7; 8 bases agree with TRBD2. In germline, CDR1 is SGHTA, CDR2 FQGNSA. V shed 4 bases, J shed 10 bases, and the junction held 15 bases outside the gene matches. This CDR3 has 15 amino acids. The CDR3 reads CASSSLSGAREPQYF. In DNA, the CDR3 is TGTGCCAGCAGCTCCCTTAGCGGGGCACGGGAGCCCCAGTACTTC.

Comment on this clonotype: It may be a read error: a sequence one base away is much more abundant. J is TRBJ2-3 and V is TRBV7-2; TRBD2 agrees at 12 bases. This CDR3 region has 18 residues. CDR1 and CDR2 from the germline V gene are SGHTA and FQGNSA. CDR3 in amino acids: CACSLIPSSGGVGDTQYF. CDR3 coding DNA: TGTGCCTGCAGCCTCATACCGTCTAGCGGGGGGGTTGGAGATACGCAGTATTTT. The complete variable domain, with remaining parts taken from reference TRBV7-2 and TRBJ2-3, reads GAGVSQSPSNKVTEKGKDVELRCDPISGHTALYWYRQSLGQGLEFLIYFQGNSAPDKSGLPSDRFSAERTGGSVSTLTIQRTQQEDSAVYLCACSLIPSSGGVGDTQYFGPGTRLTVL.

Details on this clonotype: This may arise from a read error, as a much more abundant clone is one base away. As the CDR3 is not closed by the conserved phenylalanine or tryptophan, this likely results from a read error. The genes are TRBV3-1 and TRBJ2-4; 7 nucleotides align to TRBD1. Near its end, the DNA agrees better with TRBJ2-5, so the J call may be wrong. Germline CDR1 LGHDT, CDR2 YNNKEL (reference sequence). The CDR3 consists of 14 residues. DNA of the CDR3: TGTGCCAGCAGCCAAGGAGACAGGGAGGAGACCCAGTACTGC. Encoded protein: CASSQGDREETQYC.

The sample holds one count of this clonotype. The V call is TRBV10-1, the J call TRBJ2-3; TRBD2 matches at 10 bases. V lost 2 bases to trimming and J lost 1 base; unmatched junction nucleotides: 6. This CDR3 has 17 amino acids. Germline V gene data show CDR1 as WNHNN and CDR2 as SYGVQD (reference sequence). In DNA form, the CDR3 reads TGCGCCAGCAGTGAGGCGATTAGCGGGGGGCGCACAGATACGCAGTATTTT. It translates to CASSEAISGGRTDTQYF.

This clonotype has ten or more counts. The J gene is TRBJ1-5, the V gene TRBV6-2 or TRBV6-3; unclear D gene. CDR1 and CDR2 (germline): MNHEY, SVGEGT. V gave up 0 bases and J gave up 7 bases, with 10 bases separating them. This CDR3 region has 14 residues. CDR3 in DNA: TGTGCCAGCAGTTACTCAGGTGCAACGCAGCCCCAGCATTTT. Translating gives CASSYSGATQPQHF.

This clonotype has just a few counts. The chain couples TRBV3-1 to TRBJ2-7; D is uncertain. The CDR3 runs 18 residues. Trimming removed 0 bases at V and 7 bases at J, with 25 bases between. Germline CDR1 LGHDT, CDR2 YNNKEL (reference sequence). This CDR3 is CASSQENSSSYSYNEQYF. The CDR3 bases are TGTGCCAGCAGCCAAGAGAACAGTAGCTCTTACTCCTACAATGAGCAGTACTTC.

The chain recombines TRBV7-8 with TRBJ1-2; 8 bases match TRBD1. The CDR3 length is 15 residues. V trimming: 3 bases; J trimming: 0 bases; junction bases outside the gene matches: 3. Germline assignment: CDR1 SGHVS and CDR2 FQNEAQ. This chain's CDR3 is CASSLDRAANYGYTF. The CDR3 region has the DNA TGTGCCAGCAGCTTGGACAGGGCAGCTAACTATGGCTACACCTTC.

J is TRBJ2-7 and V is TRBV20-1, with 12 positions matching TRBD2. From germline, CDR1 is DFQATT and CDR2 SNEGSKA (reference sequence). The V gene end was trimmed by 5 bases and the J gene end by 5 bases; junction bases not matched to a gene: 4. CDR3 size: 13 residues. The CDR3 DNA reads as TGCAGTGCTTTCACTAGCGGGAGGAACGAGCAGTACTTC. Protein product: CSAFTSGRNEQYF.

A few counts support this clonotype. J is TRBJ1-1 and V is TRBV7-9; 7 bases are shared with TRBD1. The CDR3 covers 15 residues. Trimming removed 5 bases from V and 5 bases from J; junction bases left unmatched: 11. CDR1 and CDR2 (germline): SEHNR, FQNEAQ (reference sequence). Here the CDR3 reads CASSPVKTGRTEAFF. The DNA for the CDR3 is TGTGCCAGCAGCCCCGTGAAGACAGGGCGGACTGAAGCTTTCTTT.

This clonotype has a count of ten or more. The genes are TRBV6-2 or TRBV6-3 and TRBJ2-5; D call uncertain. Germline CDR1 MNHEY, CDR2 SVGEGT. The CDR3 consists of 13 residues. V was trimmed by 5 bases and J by 0 bases, leaving 7 bases between them. The CDR3 reads CASSPYYQETQYF. CDR3 nucleotides: TGTGCCAGCAGTCCATACTACCAAGAGACCCAGTACTTC.

This clonotype was detected ten times or more. This sequence joins TRBV5-1 and TRBJ2-1, with 8 positions matching TRBD2. There are 14 residues in the CDR3. Trimming cost V 7 bases and J 0 bases; bases outside gene matches: 3. Germline V lookup: CDR1 SGHRS, CDR2 YFSETQ. The DNA for the CDR3 is TGCGCCAGCCAAACTAGCGGCTCCTACAATGAGCAGTTCTTC. It codes for CASQTSGSYNEQFF.

A note on this clonotype: A much larger clone is a single base away; this may be a read error. The V and J genes are TRBV6-1 and TRBJ2-7; 7 positions match TRBD1. V trimming: 7 bases; J trimming: 7 bases; junction bases outside the gene matches: 16. Germline-derived CDR1 and CDR2 are MNHNS and SASEGT. The CDR3 contains 15 residues. CDR3 DNA sequence: TGTGCCAGCACCGCTCTCGGGACAGCGAGGAATGAGCAGTACTTC. Translated, it gives CASTALGTARNEQYF.

J is TRBJ2-5 and V is TRBV4-1, with 9 bases fitting TRBD2. The trim removed 5 bases at V and 3 bases at J, leaving 10 bases unmatched. The germline gives CDR1 MGHRA, CDR2 YSYEKL. The CDR3 runs 16 residues. CDR3 sequence reads: CASSVGGGGGEETQYF. The CDR3 coding sequence is TGCGCCAGCAGCGTGGGGGGAGGCGGGGGGGAAGAGACCCAGTACTTC.

This chain connects TRBV20-1 to TRBJ2-4, with 13 nucleotides matching TRBD2. J gave up 13 bases and V 7 bases, and 7 bases lay outside the gene matches. Germline-derived CDR1 and CDR2 are DFQATT and SNEGSKA (reference sequence). The CDR3 has 12 residues. CDR3 sequence: CSVGLAGDEQYF. The DNA for the CDR3 is TGCAGTGTCGGACTAGCGGGAGATGAGCAGTACTTC.